This TCR beta chain was captured in a study of blood T cell repertoires in COVID-19. Trimming stripped 8 bases from V and 2 bases from J, with 18 bases between. The V gene's germline CDR1 is MNHEY and CDR2 SMNVEV (reference sequence). This CDR3 contains 15 residues. Repertoires were generated with immunoSEQ multiplex PCR, while TCRdb's copy carries only in-frame clones and drops some. The top ten clones hold more than 9.5% of a sample with tens of thousands of clones, more than 90% of them seen once. The rearrangement joins TRBV27 to TRBJ2-5, with D tentatively TRBD2 (5 bases). This receptor was taken from a woman aged 80 or over with acute or convalescent COVID-19. The sample consisted of peripheral blood. As DNA, the CDR3 is TGTGCCAGCGGTGGCCGGTCTTCGGGACAAGAGACCCAGTACTTC. Its protein is CASGGRSSGQETQYF.